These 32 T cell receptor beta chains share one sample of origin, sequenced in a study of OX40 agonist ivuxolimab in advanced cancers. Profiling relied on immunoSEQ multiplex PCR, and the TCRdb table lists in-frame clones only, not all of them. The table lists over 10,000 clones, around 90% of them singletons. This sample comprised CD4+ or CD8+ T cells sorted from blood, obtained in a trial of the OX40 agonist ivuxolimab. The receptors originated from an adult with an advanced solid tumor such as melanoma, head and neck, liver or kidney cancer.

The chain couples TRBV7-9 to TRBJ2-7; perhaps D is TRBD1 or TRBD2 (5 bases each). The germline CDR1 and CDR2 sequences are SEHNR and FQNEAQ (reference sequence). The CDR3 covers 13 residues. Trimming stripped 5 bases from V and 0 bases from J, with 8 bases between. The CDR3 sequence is CASSVGVSYEQYF. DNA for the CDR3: TGTGCCAGCAGCGTGGGGGTCTCCTACGAGCAGTACTTC.

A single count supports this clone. CDR3 in amino acids: CASSLLGSGPLGYTF. As DNA, the CDR3 is TGTGCCAGCAGCTTATTAGGATCCGGGCCTCTGGGCTACACCTTC. The chain links TRBV11-1 to TRBJ1-2; D call uncertain. Trimming removed 2 bases from V and 8 bases from J, with 18 bases in between. Looked up from germline, CDR1 is SGHAT and CDR2 is FQDESV (reference sequence). CDR3 length: 15 residues.

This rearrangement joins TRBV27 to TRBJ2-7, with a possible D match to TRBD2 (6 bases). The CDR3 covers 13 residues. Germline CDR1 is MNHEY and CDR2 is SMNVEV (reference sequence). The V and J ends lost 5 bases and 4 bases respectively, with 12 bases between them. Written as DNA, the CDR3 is TGTGCCAGCAGTCACGGGGCGGGGTACGAGCAGTACTTC. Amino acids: CASSHGAGYEQYF.

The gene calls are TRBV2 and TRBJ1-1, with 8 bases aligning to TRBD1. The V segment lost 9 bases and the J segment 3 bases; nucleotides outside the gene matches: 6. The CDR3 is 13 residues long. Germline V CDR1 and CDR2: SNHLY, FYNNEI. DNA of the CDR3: TGTGCCAGGAGGACAGGGCAGCACACTGAAGCTTTCTTT. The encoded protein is CARRTGQHTEAFF.

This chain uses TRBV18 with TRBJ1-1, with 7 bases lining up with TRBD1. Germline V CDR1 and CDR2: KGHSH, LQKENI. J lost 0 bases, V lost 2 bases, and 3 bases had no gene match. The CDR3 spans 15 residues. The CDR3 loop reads CASSPKGTVNTEAFF. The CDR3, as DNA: TGTGCCAGCTCACCAAAAGGGACAGTGAACACTGAAGCTTTCTTT.

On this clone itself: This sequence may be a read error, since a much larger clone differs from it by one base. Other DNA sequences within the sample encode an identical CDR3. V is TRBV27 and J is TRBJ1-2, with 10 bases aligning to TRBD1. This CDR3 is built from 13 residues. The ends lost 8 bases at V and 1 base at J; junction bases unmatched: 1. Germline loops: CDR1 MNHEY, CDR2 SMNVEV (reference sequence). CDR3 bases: TGTGCCAGCTGGGACAGGGGTAACTATGGCTACACCTTC. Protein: CASWDRGNYGYTF.

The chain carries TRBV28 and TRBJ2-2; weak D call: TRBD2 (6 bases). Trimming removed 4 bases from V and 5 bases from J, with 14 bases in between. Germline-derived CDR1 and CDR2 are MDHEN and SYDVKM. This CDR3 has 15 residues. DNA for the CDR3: TGTGCCAGCAGTTCGGGGGAACCTTGGACCGGGGAGCTGTTTTTT. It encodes CASSSGEPWTGELFF.

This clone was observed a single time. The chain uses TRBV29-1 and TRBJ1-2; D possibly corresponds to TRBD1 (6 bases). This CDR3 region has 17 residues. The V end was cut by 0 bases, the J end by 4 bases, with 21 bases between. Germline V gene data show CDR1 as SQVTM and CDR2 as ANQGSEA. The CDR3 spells CSVEDYGRDIAFYGYTF. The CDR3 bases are TGCAGCGTTGAAGACTACGGGCGGGACATCGCATTCTATGGCTACACCTTC.

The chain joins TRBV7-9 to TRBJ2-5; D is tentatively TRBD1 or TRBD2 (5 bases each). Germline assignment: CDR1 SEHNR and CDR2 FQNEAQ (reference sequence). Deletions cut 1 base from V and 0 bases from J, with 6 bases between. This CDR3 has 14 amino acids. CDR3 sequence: CASSLEGHQETQYF. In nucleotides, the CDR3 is TGTGCCAGCAGCTTAGAGGGACACCAAGAGACCCAGTACTTC.

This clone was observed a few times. Here the CDR3 reads CASGDRDYGYTF. Here the CDR3 DNA reads TGTGCCAGCGGGGACAGAGACTATGGCTACACCTTC. The gene calls are TRBV2 and TRBJ1-2; 7 bases line up with TRBD1. CDR1 is SNHLY, CDR2 FYNNEI, per germline. V lost 8 bases, J lost 3 bases, and 3 bases stayed unmatched. The CDR3 has 12 amino acids.

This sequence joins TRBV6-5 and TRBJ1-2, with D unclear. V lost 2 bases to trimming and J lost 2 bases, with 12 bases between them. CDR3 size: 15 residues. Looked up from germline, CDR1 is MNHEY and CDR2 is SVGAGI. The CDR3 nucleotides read TGTGCCAGCAGTTACCGGGTCGCCTCCAACTATGGCTACACCTTC. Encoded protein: CASSYRVASNYGYTF.

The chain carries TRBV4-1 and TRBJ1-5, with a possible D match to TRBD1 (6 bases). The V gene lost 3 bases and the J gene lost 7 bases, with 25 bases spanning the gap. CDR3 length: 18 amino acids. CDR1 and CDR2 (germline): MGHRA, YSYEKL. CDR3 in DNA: TGCGCCAGCAGCCACGCCGGGACACTCGCCTCGGAGCACCAGCCCCAGCATTTT. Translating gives CASSHAGTLASEHQPQHF.

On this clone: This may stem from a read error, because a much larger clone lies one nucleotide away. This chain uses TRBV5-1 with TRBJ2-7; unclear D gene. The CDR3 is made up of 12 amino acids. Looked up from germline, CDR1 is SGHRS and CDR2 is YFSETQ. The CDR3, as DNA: TGTGCCAGCAGCTTGGCCACCTACGAGCAGTACTTC. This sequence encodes CASSLATYEQYF.

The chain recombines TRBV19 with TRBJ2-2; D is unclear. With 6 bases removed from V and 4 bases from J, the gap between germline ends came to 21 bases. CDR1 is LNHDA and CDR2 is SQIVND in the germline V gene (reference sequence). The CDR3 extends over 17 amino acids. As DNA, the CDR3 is TGTGCCAGTAGCGGTCCTTGGGGTCTACGGCGCACCGGGGAGCTGTTTTTT. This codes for CASSGPWGLRRTGELFF.

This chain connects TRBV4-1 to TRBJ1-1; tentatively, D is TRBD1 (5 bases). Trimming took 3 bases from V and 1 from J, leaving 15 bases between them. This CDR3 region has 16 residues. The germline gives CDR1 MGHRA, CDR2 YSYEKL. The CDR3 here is CASSQSQGSANTEAFF. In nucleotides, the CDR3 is TGCGCCAGCAGCCAGTCCCAGGGTAGTGCGAACACTGAAGCTTTCTTT.

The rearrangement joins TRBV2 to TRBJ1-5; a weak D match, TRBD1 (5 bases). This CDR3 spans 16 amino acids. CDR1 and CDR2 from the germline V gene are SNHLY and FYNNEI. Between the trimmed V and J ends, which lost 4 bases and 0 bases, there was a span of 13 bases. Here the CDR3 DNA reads TGTGCCAGCAGTGGACCGGGGGGGGATAGCAATCAGCCCCAGCATTTT. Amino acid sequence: CASSGPGGDSNQPQHF.

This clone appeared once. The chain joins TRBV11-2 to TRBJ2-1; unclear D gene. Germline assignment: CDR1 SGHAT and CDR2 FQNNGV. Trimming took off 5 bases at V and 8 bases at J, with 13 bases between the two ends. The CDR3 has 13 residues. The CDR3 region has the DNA TGTGCCAGCAGCCATTCGAGGTTCTATGAGCAGTTCTTC. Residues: CASSHSRFYEQFF. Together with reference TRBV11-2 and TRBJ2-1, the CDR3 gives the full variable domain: EAGVAQSPRYKIIEKRQSVAFWCNPISGHATLYWYQQILGQGPKLLIQFQNNGVVDDSQLPKDRFSAERLKGVDSTLKIQPAKLEDSAVYLCASSHSRFYEQFFGPGTRLTVL.

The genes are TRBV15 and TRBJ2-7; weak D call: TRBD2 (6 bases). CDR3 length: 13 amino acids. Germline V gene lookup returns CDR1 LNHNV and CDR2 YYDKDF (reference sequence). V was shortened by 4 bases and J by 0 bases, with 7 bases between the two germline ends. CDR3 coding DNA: TGTGCCACCAGCACGCGGGACTCCTACGAGCAGTACTTC. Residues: CATSTRDSYEQYF. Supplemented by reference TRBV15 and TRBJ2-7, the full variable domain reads DAMVIQNPRYQVTQFGKPVTLSCSQTLNHNVMYWYQQKSSQAPKLLFHYYDKDFNNEADTPDNFQSRRPNTSFCFLDIRSPGLGDTAMYLCATSTRDSYEQYFGPGTRLTVT.

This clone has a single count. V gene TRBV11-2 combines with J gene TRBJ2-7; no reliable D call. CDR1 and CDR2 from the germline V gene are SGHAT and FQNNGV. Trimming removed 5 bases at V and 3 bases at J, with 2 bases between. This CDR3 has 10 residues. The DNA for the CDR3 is TGTGCCAGCAGCCTCTACGAGCAGTACTTC. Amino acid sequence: CASSLYEQYF.

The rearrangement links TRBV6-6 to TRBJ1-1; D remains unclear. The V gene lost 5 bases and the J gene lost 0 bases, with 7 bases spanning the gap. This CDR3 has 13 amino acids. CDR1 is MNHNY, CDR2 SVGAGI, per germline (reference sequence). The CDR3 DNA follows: TGTGCCAGCAGTCCATTCATGAACACTGAAGCTTTCTTT. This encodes CASSPFMNTEAFF.

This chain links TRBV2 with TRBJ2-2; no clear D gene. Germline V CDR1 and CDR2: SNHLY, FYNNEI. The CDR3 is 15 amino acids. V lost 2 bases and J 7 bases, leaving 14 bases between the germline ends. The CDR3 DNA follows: TGTGCCAGCAGTGAAAGACACCCGATGCGCGGGGAGCTGTTTTTT. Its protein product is CASSERHPMRGELFF.

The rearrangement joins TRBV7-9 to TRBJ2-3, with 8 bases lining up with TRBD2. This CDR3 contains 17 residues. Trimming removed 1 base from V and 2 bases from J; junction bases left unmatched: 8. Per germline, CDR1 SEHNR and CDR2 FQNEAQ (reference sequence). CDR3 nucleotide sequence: TGTGCCAGCAGCTTAGAAGTCGGCGGGGGGCCCACAGATACGCAGTATTTT. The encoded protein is CASSLEVGGGPTDTQYF. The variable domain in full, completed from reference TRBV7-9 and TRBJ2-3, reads DTGVSQNPRHKITKRGQNVTFRCDPISEHNRLYWYRQTLGQGPEFLTYFQNEAQLEKSRLLSDRFSAERPKGSFSTLEIQRTEQGDSAMYLCASSLEVGGGPTDTQYFGPGTRLTVL.

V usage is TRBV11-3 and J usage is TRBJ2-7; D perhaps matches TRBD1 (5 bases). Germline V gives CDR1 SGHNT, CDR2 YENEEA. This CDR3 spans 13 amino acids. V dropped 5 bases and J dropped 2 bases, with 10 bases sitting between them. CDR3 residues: CASSHPGTYEQYF. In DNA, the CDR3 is TGTGCCAGCAGCCATCCAGGGACCTACGAGCAGTACTTC.

As DNA, the CDR3 is TGTGCCAGCAGCTTAGGTAATCAGCCCCAGCATTTT. Residues: CASSLGNQPQHF. J is TRBJ1-5 and V is TRBV13; D not certain. The CDR3 runs to 12 residues. The V end was cut by 0 bases, the J end by 4 bases, with 1 base between. Germline V gene lookup returns CDR1 PRHDT and CDR2 FYEKMQ (reference sequence).

The CDR3: CASSQGTGLAGGSYNEQFF. The CDR3 nucleotides read TGTGCCAGCAGCCAAGGGACGGGACTAGCGGGCGGATCCTACAATGAGCAGTTCTTC. The chain has TRBV4-2 and TRBJ2-1, with TRBD2 matching over 12 bases. From germline, CDR1 is LGHNA and CDR2 YNFKEQ. This CDR3 contains 19 residues. V dropped 1 base and J dropped 1; count of bases not matched to a gene: 8.

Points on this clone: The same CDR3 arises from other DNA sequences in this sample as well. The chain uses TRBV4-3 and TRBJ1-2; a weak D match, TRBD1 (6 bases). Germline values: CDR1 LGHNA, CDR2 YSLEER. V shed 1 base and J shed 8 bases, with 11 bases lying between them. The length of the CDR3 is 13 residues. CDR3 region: CASSQVRTEGYTF. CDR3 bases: TGCGCCAGCAGCCAAGTTCGGACAGAGGGCTACACCTTC.

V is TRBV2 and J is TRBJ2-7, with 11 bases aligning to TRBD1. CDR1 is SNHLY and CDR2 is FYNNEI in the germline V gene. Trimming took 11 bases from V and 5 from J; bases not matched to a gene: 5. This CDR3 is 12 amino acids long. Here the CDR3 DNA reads TGTGCCGACTGGACAGGGGGCCACGAGCAGTACTTC. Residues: CADWTGGHEQYF.

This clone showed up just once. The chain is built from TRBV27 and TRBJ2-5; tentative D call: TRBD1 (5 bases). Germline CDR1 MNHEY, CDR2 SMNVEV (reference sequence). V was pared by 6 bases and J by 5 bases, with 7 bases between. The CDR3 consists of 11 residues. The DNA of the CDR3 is TGTGCCAGCAGCAACAGGGAGACCCAGTACTTC. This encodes CASSNRETQYF.

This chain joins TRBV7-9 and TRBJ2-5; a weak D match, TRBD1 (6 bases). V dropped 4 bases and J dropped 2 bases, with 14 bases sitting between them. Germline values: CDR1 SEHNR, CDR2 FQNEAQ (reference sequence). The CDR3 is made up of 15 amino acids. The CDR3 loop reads CASSSWTAGQETQYF. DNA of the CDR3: TGTGCCAGCAGCTCCTGGACAGCAGGTCAAGAGACCCAGTACTTC. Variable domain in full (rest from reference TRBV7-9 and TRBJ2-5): DTGVSQNPRHKITKRGQNVTFRCDPISEHNRLYWYRQTLGQGPEFLTYFQNEAQLEKSRLLSDRFSAERPKGSFSTLEIQRTEQGDSAMYLCASSSWTAGQETQYFGPGTRLLVL.

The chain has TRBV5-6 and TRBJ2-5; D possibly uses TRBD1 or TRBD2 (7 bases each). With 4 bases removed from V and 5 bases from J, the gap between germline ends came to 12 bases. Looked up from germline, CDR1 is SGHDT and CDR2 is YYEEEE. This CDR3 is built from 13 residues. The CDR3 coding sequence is TGTGCCAGCAGCCAGCAGGGGGGGGAGACCCAGTACTTC. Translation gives CASSQQGGETQYF.

The DNA of the CDR3 is TGTGCCAGCAGTGACCAAGCGGGGGGGCTGGACGAGCAGTACTTC. Residues: CASSDQAGGLDEQYF. The J gene is TRBJ2-7, the V gene TRBV6-1; 10 bases map to TRBD2. The CDR3 is 15 residues long. Germline CDR1 MNHNS, CDR2 SASEGT. V gave up 3 bases and J gave up 5 bases; unmatched junction bases: 7.

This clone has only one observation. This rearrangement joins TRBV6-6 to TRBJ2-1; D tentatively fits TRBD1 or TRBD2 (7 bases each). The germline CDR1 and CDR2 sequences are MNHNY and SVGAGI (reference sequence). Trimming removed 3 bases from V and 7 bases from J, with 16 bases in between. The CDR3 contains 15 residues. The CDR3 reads CASSYGLGGRNEQFF. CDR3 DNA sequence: TGTGCCAGCAGTTATGGACTAGGGGGCAGAAATGAGCAGTTCTTC.